The 9 T cell receptor beta chains presented below share a single source sample, sequenced in a study of OX40 agonist ivuxolimab in advanced cancers. Sequencing was performed with immunoSEQ multiplex PCR; in TCRdb, only in-frame clones are kept and a portion is missing. Counted here are about 68,000 clones, more than 70% occurring once; the ten biggest clones make up 0.6% to 0.8%. Sequencing was performed on CD4+ or CD8+ T cells sorted from blood, taken in a trial of the OX40 agonist ivuxolimab. Source of these receptors: an adult with an advanced solid tumor such as melanoma, head and neck, liver or kidney cancer.

This clone was counted once. V usage is TRBV6-4 and J usage is TRBJ2-7, with D perhaps being TRBD1 or TRBD2 (6 bases each). The germline V gene encodes CDR1 MRHNA and CDR2 SNTAGT. The CDR3 is 13 residues long. V was pared by 2 bases and J by 8 bases, with 13 bases between. The chain's CDR3 is CASSDEGGTKQYF. The CDR3 region has the DNA TGTGCCAGCAGTGACGAGGGGGGTACGAAGCAGTACTTC.

J is TRBJ2-7 and V is TRBV18, with D unclear. The CDR3 loop spans 12 amino acids. V lost 3 bases, J lost 5 bases, and 8 bases lay in between. Germline loops: CDR1 KGHSH, CDR2 LQKENI. CDR3 residues: CASSPEVDEQYF. DNA for the CDR3: TGTGCCAGCTCACCCGAGGTCGACGAGCAGTACTTC.

The chain carries TRBV11-3 and TRBJ2-3, with 8 bases lining up with TRBD1. Germline loops: CDR1 SGHNT, CDR2 YENEEA. V was clipped by 5 bases and J by 1 base; unmatched bases: 5. The CDR3 spans 15 residues. The CDR3 nucleotides read TGTGCCAGCAGCACACCGGGACAGGGCACAGATACGCAGTATTTT. Protein: CASSTPGQGTDTQYF.

The chain is built from TRBV4-1 and TRBJ1-4; D may be TRBD1 (5 bases). V was clipped by 1 base and J by 8 bases, with 11 bases between them. The germline V gene has CDR1 MGHRA and CDR2 YSYEKL. This CDR3 contains 14 residues. Written as DNA, the CDR3 is TGCGCCAGCAGCCAAGCGGGCAGGGACGAAAAACTGTTTTTT. It specifies CASSQAGRDEKLFF.

This chain uses TRBV9 with TRBJ2-2; unclear D gene. The germline V gene has CDR1 SGDLS and CDR2 YYNGEE. V gave up 0 bases and J gave up 2 bases, with 8 bases separating them. CDR3 length: 15 amino acids. In nucleotides, the CDR3 is TGTGCCAGCAGCGTAGTTCAGACTAACACCGGGGAGCTGTTTTTT. Translating it yields CASSVVQTNTGELFF.

This sequence joins TRBV18 and TRBJ1-5, with 9 nucleotides matching TRBD1. The V gene's germline CDR1 is KGHSH and CDR2 LQKENI. The CDR3 has 16 residues. The J segment lost 4 bases and the V segment lost 3 bases, leaving 7 bases of the junction unmatched. CDR3 region: CASSPAAGQGNQPQHF. The CDR3, as DNA: TGTGCCAGCTCACCGGCAGCGGGACAGGGAAATCAGCCCCAGCATTTT.

This chain links TRBV7-6 with TRBJ2-3; a weak D match, TRBD1 (6 bases). The V and J ends lost 1 base and 3 bases respectively, with 8 bases between them. The germline gives CDR1 SGHVS, CDR2 FNYEAQ. The CDR3 has 14 amino acids. CDR3 residues: CASSLGQGTDTQYF. The CDR3 DNA follows: TGTGCCAGCAGCTTAGGGCAGGGGACAGATACGCAGTATTTT. Combining the CDR3 with reference TRBV7-6 and TRBJ2-3 gives the whole variable domain GAGVSQSPRYKVTKRGQDVALRCDPISGHVSLYWYRQALGQGPEFLTYFNYEAQQDKSGLPNDRFSAERPEGSISTLTIQRTEQRDSAMYRCASSLGQGTDTQYFGPGTRLTVL.

The gene calls are TRBV7-2 and TRBJ2-3; 7 positions match TRBD1. V shed 1 base and J 0 bases; nucleotides not matched to a gene: 7. Germline V gene lookup returns CDR1 SGHTA and CDR2 FQGNSA. This CDR3 has 17 amino acids. The CDR3 coding sequence is TGTGCCAGCAGCTTAGTGGCAGGGGGTAGTAGCACAGATACGCAGTATTTT. Protein: CASSLVAGGSSTDTQYF.

In nucleotides, the CDR3 is TGCGCCAGCAGCCAAGAAGCAGGGAGGAGCTCCTATAATTCACCCCTCCACTTT. Amino acids: CASSQEAGRSSYNSPLHF. The gene calls are TRBV4-1 and TRBJ1-6; TRBD1 is a possible D gene (5 bases). CDR3 length: 18 residues. Looked up from germline, CDR1 is MGHRA and CDR2 is YSYEKL. V gave up 0 bases and J gave up 0 bases, with 12 bases separating them.